The next 29 T cell receptor beta chains were all read from a single sample in a study of beta chain features in type 1 diabetes. cDNA synthesis used the whole RNA isolate, giving expressed TCRB sequences. The data were produced by immunoSEQ multiplex PCR, yet TCRdb's version contains in-frame clones alone and is incomplete. The sample contains 300,000 to 350,000 clones, roughly 8% of which appear only once. Material: central memory CD4+ T cells from blood. These receptors were taken from a young woman in good health.

This clone was observed a handful of times. The chain combines TRBV6-1 with TRBJ2-5; D gene uncertain. This CDR3 has 13 residues. V was shortened by 4 bases and J by 5 bases, with 11 bases between the two germline ends. The germline gives CDR1 MNHNS, CDR2 SASEGT. This CDR3 reads CASSGRVRETQYF. CDR3 bases: TGTGCCAGCAGTGGTCGGGTTCGGGAGACCCAGTACTTC.

This clone has only a few counts. J is TRBJ1-5 and V is TRBV2; D is unresolved. Trimming left V 6 bases short and J 1 base short, with 7 bases between. This CDR3 spans 13 amino acids. Germline values: CDR1 SNHLY, CDR2 FYNNEI. CDR3 in amino acids: CASRGFSNQPQHF. CDR3 nucleotides: TGTGCCAGCAGAGGGTTCAGCAATCAGCCCCAGCATTTT.

This clone was seen many times. The chain carries TRBV28 and TRBJ2-6; D uncertain. This CDR3 is 14 amino acids long. V lost 2 bases and J lost 3, with 5 bases in between. Per the germline V gene, CDR1 is MDHEN and CDR2 is SYDVKM. The CDR3 here is CASSLGFGANVLTF. The CDR3 DNA reads TGTGCCAGCAGTTTAGGTTTTGGGGCCAACGTCCTGACTTTC.

The CDR3 sequence is CASRVTGGVVGEKLFF. CDR3 nucleotides: TGTGCCAGCAGAGTGACAGGGGGAGTAGTAGGTGAAAAACTGTTTTTT. The chain joins TRBV27 to TRBJ1-4; TRBD1 matches 9 bases. In germline, CDR1 is MNHEY, CDR2 SMNVEV (reference sequence). V dropped 6 bases and J dropped 7; count of bases not matched to a gene: 12. The length of the CDR3 is 16 residues. The complete variable domain, with remaining parts taken from reference TRBV27 and TRBJ1-4, reads EAQVTQNPRYLITVTGKKLTVTCSQNMNHEYMSWYRQDPGLGLRQIYYSMNVEVTDKGDVPEGYKVSRKEKRNFPLILESPSPNQTSLYFCASRVTGGVVGEKLFFGSGTQLSVL.

This clone has a handful of counts. The chain joins TRBV9 to TRBJ2-3; perhaps TRBD1 as D (6 bases). V lost 1 base and J lost 5, with 11 bases in between. The CDR3 loop spans 14 amino acids. Germline CDR1 is SGDLS and CDR2 is YYNGEE. For the CDR3, the DNA is TGTGCCAGCAGCGTATTTCAAGGGGGAGATACGCAGTATTTT. Its translation is CASSVFQGGDTQYF.

A word on this clone: Sequence at one end of the junction differs from germline and may be a read error. V and J are TRBV11-2 and TRBJ2-7, with D perhaps TRBD1 (6 bases). CDR3 length equals 20 residues. Germline V gives CDR1 SGHAT, CDR2 FQNNGV. DNA of the CDR3: TGTGCCAGCAGCTTAGATTTCTCGGATTCCAGGGGCATTCCGGTATACGAGCAGCACTTC. Residues: CASSLDFSDSRGIPVYEQHF.

This clone was counted only a few times. The V gene is TRBV15, the J gene TRBJ2-7; D ambiguous. From germline, CDR1 is LNHNV and CDR2 YYDKDF (reference sequence). V lost 0 bases and J lost 4, with 7 bases in between. The CDR3 has 13 amino acids. CDR3 sequence reads: CATSRDVQYEQYF. The CDR3 DNA reads as TGTGCCACCAGCAGAGATGTTCAATACGAGCAGTACTTC.

This clone was observed a few times. This chain connects TRBV7-2 to TRBJ2-1; a weak D match, TRBD2 (6 bases). The CDR3 sequence is 16 residues long. The ends were cut back, 1 base at V and 4 bases at J, with 14 bases in the middle. Germline V gene lookup returns CDR1 SGHTA and CDR2 FQGNSA. The chain's CDR3 is CASSLDTAGPYNEQFF. CDR3 nucleotides: TGTGCCAGCAGCTTAGATACCGCGGGGCCATACAATGAGCAGTTCTTC.

A few counts support this clone. The rearrangement links TRBV7-9 to TRBJ1-2, with D maybe TRBD1 (6 bases). V lost 5 bases to trimming and J lost 5 bases, with 15 bases between them. This CDR3 comprises 14 residues. Germline values: CDR1 SEHNR, CDR2 FQNEAQ (reference sequence). CDR3 bases: TGTGCCAGCAGCCCAAATGGGGGCGCTTATGGCTACACCTTC. Amino acid sequence: CASSPNGGAYGYTF.

In DNA, the CDR3 is TGTGCCAGCAGCTTGCTTGCGGGAGGAGGCGAGCAGTACTTC. Its translation: CASSLLAGGGEQYF. The rearrangement links TRBV7-3 to TRBJ2-7; 8 bases match TRBD2. The CDR3 has 14 residues. V gave up 3 bases and J gave up 6 bases; unmatched junction bases: 7. CDR1 and CDR2 from the germline V gene are SGHTA and FQGTGA.

Only a few counts were recorded for this clone. The chain uses TRBV6-5 and TRBJ2-7; D may be TRBD1 (6 bases). Trimming stripped 2 bases from V and 2 bases from J, with 16 bases between. In germline, CDR1 is MNHEY, CDR2 SVGAGI. The length of the CDR3 is 16 residues. The CDR3 DNA is TGTGCCAGCAGTTACCTGGGACACTCATATCCCTACGAGCAGTACTTC. Amino acid sequence: CASSYLGHSYPYEQYF.

The V and J genes are TRBV9 and TRBJ2-4, with a weak D call TRBD2 (6 bases). The CDR3 totals 15 residues. Trimming removed 0 bases at V and 8 bases at J, with 15 bases between. Germline CDR1 reads SGDLS; CDR2 reads YYNGEE. CDR3 coding DNA: TGTGCCAGCAGCGTAGTAGGCTCTAGCGTGGACATTCAGTACTTC. Protein: CASSVVGSSVDIQYF.

This clone showed up many times. The chain employs TRBV5-6 and TRBJ1-2, with TRBD1 identical over 7 bases. CDR1 and CDR2 from the germline V gene are SGHDT and YYEEEE. The length of the CDR3 is 14 residues. Trimming cost V 5 bases and J 6 bases; bases outside gene matches: 10. CDR3 DNA: TGTGCCAGCAGAAGAGGGGACAGAAAAAATGGCTACACCTTC. It is translated as CASRRGDRKNGYTF.

This clone was picked up a small number of times. J is TRBJ2-1 and V is TRBV10-3; D is uncertain. CDR3 length: 15 amino acids. Trimming took 4 bases from V and 6 from J, leaving 16 bases between them. Germline V gene lookup returns CDR1 ENHRY and CDR2 SYGVKD. The CDR3 region has the DNA TGTGCCATCAGTGTGACCCGAGGTACCTCCAATGAGCAGTTCTTC. The encoded protein is CAISVTRGTSNEQFF.

This clone came up a few times. V usage is TRBV7-3 and J usage is TRBJ1-1; D is uncertain. The CDR3 is 14 amino acids. CDR1 and CDR2 (germline): SGHTA, FQGTGA. Deletions cut 2 bases from V and 2 bases from J, with 9 bases between. The CDR3 sequence: CASSLDGGNTEAFF. The CDR3 DNA reads as TGTGCCAGCAGCTTAGACGGAGGAAACACTGAAGCTTTCTTT.

Only a few counts were recorded for this clone. DNA for the CDR3: TGTGCCAGCAGCTTGGATGCGGGTGGGCAAGCTTTCTTT. Residues: CASSLDAGGQAFF. The chain uses TRBV5-4 and TRBJ1-1; D unclear. CDR3 size: 13 residues. The V end lost 0 bases, the J end lost 9 bases, and 12 bases lay between the germline ends. Germline CDR1 and CDR2: SGHNT and YYREEE (reference sequence). Using reference TRBV5-4 and TRBJ1-1 for the parts outside the CDR3, the full variable domain is ETGVTQSPTHLIKTRGQQVTLRCSSQSGHNTVSWYQQALGQGPQFIFQYYREEENGRGNFPPRFSGLQFPNYSSELNVNALELDDSALYLCASSLDAGGQAFFGQGTRLTVV.

V gene TRBV7-9 combines with J gene TRBJ2-3, with D possibly being TRBD2 (6 bases). CDR1 and CDR2 from the germline V gene are SEHNR and FQNEAQ (reference sequence). V gave up 1 base and J gave up 9 bases, with 14 bases separating them. CDR3 length: 14 amino acids. In DNA, the CDR3 is TGTGCCAGCAGCTTAGATCGTATTCGGGGGACGCAGTATTTT. Residues: CASSLDRIRGTQYF.

This clone was detected only a few times. This chain connects TRBV28 to TRBJ2-7; D not certain. CDR1 and CDR2 (germline): MDHEN, SYDVKM. The CDR3 is 12 residues long. V was cut by 4 bases and J by 2 bases, with 6 bases left in between. CDR3 amino acids: CASSSLTYEQYF. The CDR3 nucleotides read TGTGCCAGCAGTTCGTTAACCTACGAGCAGTACTTC.

The gene calls are TRBV29-1 and TRBJ1-2, with no clear D. The germline CDR1 and CDR2 sequences are SQVTM and ANQGSEA. The V gene lost 7 bases and the J gene lost 5 bases, with 14 bases spanning the gap. The CDR3 extends over 12 amino acids. The CDR3 bases are TGCAGCGCTGAGCGGCCTCCTTATGGCTACACCTTC. Residues: CSAERPPYGYTF.

This clone came up a few times. J is TRBJ1-2 and V is TRBV10-3, with D possibly being TRBD1 (6 bases). Germline lookup yields CDR1 ENHRY and CDR2 SYGVKD. The CDR3 sequence is 13 residues long. Trimming removed 3 bases at V and 6 bases at J, with 11 bases between. Here the CDR3 reads CAISDSRQDGYTF. In DNA, the CDR3 is TGTGCCATCAGTGATTCTAGACAGGATGGCTACACCTTC.

This clone has a handful of counts. This chain uses TRBV11-2 with TRBJ2-2; 11 bases agree with TRBD2. CDR1 and CDR2 from the germline V gene are SGHAT and FQNNGV. V lost 5 bases, J lost 8 bases, and 7 bases stayed unmatched. The CDR3 is 15 amino acids. CDR3 sequence reads: CASSTPGLAEGELFF. CDR3 bases: TGTGCCAGCAGCACTCCGGGACTAGCGGAGGGGGAGCTGTTTTTT.

In this sample, this clone turned up a few times. The genes are TRBV7-2 and TRBJ2-1; the match to TRBD2 covers 8 bases. The V gene's germline CDR1 is SGHTA and CDR2 FQGNSA. The CDR3 is 14 residues long. V was pared by 4 bases and J by 6 bases, with 5 bases of the junction left unmatched. The CDR3 sequence: CASSYGLAVNEQFF. The CDR3 DNA is TGTGCCAGCAGCTACGGACTAGCCGTCAATGAGCAGTTCTTC.

V gene TRBV6-1 combines with J gene TRBJ1-5; D remains ambiguous. Trimming took 7 bases from V and 3 from J, leaving 16 bases between them. Germline CDR1 is MNHNS and CDR2 is SASEGT. The CDR3 extends over 15 amino acids. CDR3 sequence (DNA): TGTGCCAGCACCTCACAACCCGACTCCAATCAGCCCCAGCATTTT. Its protein is CASTSQPDSNQPQHF.

This clone was observed a few times. This chain links TRBV11-2 with TRBJ1-2; 9 bases line up with TRBD1. The V segment lost 3 bases and the J segment 4 bases; nucleotides outside the gene matches: 3. The germline V gene has CDR1 SGHAT and CDR2 FQNNGV. The CDR3 has 14 amino acids. The CDR3 DNA sequence: TGTGCCAGCAGCTTGGGGACAGGGCCCTATGGCTACACCTTC. This codes for CASSLGTGPYGYTF.

This sequence joins TRBV7-2 and TRBJ2-3, with 8 bases matching TRBD2. This CDR3 is built from 17 residues. The germline CDR1 and CDR2 sequences are SGHTA and FQGNSA. Germline trimming cut 5 bases from V and 1 base from J; bases unmatched to any gene: 11. The chain's CDR3 is CASSPNPGTRGTDTQYF. The CDR3 bases are TGTGCCAGCAGCCCCAACCCCGGGACTAGGGGCACAGATACGCAGTATTTT.

This chain connects TRBV5-1 to TRBJ2-5; 8 nucleotides match TRBD1. With V trimmed by 6 bases and J by 5 bases, 12 bases remained unmatched. CDR1 SGHRS and CDR2 YFSETQ come from the germline V gene. This CDR3 is 15 amino acids long. CDR3 sequence reads: CASTPTGQVRETQYF. As DNA, the CDR3 is TGCGCCAGCACCCCCACGGGACAGGTCAGGGAGACCCAGTACTTC. Drawing the rest from reference TRBV5-1 and TRBJ2-5, the complete variable domain is KAGVTQTPRYLIKTRGQQVTLSCSPISGHRSVSWYQQTPGQGLQFLFEYFSETQRNKGNFPGRFSGRQFSNSRSEMNVSTLELGDSALYLCASTPTGQVRETQYFGPGTRLLVL.

The rearrangement uses TRBV18 and TRBJ2-2; TRBD2 matches at 10 bases. CDR3 length: 16 residues. Germline-derived CDR1 and CDR2 are KGHSH and LQKENI. Losses at the gene ends were 4 bases for V and 6 bases for J; bases not matched to a gene: 8. CDR3: CASSRWEGLAAGELFF. The CDR3 DNA sequence: TGTGCCAGCTCACGCTGGGAAGGACTAGCGGCCGGGGAGCTGTTTTTT.

The V call is TRBV9, the J call TRBJ2-5, with 12 bases aligning to TRBD2. Germline V gene lookup returns CDR1 SGDLS and CDR2 YYNGEE. The CDR3 is 15 amino acids. The trim removed 4 bases at V and 5 bases at J, leaving 6 bases unmatched. CDR3 loop: CASSYSGTSGETQYF. The CDR3 DNA is TGTGCCAGCAGCTATTCCGGGACTAGCGGGGAGACCCAGTACTTC.

The chain carries TRBV6-5 and TRBJ2-5; no clear D gene. V was shortened by 3 bases and J by 5 bases, with 16 bases between the two germline ends. Germline loops: CDR1 MNHEY, CDR2 SVGAGI. The CDR3 covers 15 residues. CDR3 protein: CASSYTQDRVETQYF. The DNA for the CDR3 is TGTGCCAGCAGTTATACCCAGGACCGCGTGGAGACCCAGTACTTC.